These 2 T cell receptor beta chains share one sample of origin, sequenced in a study of blood T cell repertoires in COVID-19. Using immunoSEQ multiplex PCR, the repertoire was profiled, and TCRdb retains in-frame clones only, with some absent. The table has a few hundred thousand clones, approximately 89% seen once. Sample: PBMCs or T cells enriched from blood (not recorded which). Source of these receptors: a man aged 35 to 55 in a cohort exposed to, infected with or recovered from COVID-19 (not recorded which).

The chain employs TRBV28 and TRBJ1-4; D gene ambiguous. V was shortened by 6 bases and J by 3 bases, with 11 bases between the two germline ends. In germline, CDR1 is MDHEN, CDR2 SYDVKM. The length of the CDR3 is 14 residues. The CDR3 loop reads CASSLNRPNEKLFF. The DNA of the CDR3 is TGTGCCAGCAGCTTAAACAGACCTAATGAAAAACTGTTTTTT.

This chain connects TRBV7-9 to TRBJ1-2; possible D gene TRBD1, 6 bases. This CDR3 has 15 residues. V dropped 0 bases and J dropped 7 bases, with 15 bases sitting between them. Germline V gene lookup returns CDR1 SEHNR and CDR2 FQNEAQ (reference sequence). CDR3 in amino acids: CASSLAAGGAGGYTF. DNA of the CDR3: TGTGCCAGCAGCTTAGCGGCGGGGGGCGCAGGTGGCTACACCTTC.